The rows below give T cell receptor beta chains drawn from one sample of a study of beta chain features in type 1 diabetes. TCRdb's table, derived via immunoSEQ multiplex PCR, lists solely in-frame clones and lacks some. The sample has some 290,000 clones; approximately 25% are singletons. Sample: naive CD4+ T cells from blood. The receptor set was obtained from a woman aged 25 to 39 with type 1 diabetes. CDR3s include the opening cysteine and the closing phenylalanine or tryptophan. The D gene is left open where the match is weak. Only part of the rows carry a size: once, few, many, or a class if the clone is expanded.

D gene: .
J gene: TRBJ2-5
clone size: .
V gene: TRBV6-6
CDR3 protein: CASSTSPTGETQYF
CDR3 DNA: TGTGCCAGCAGTACTAGCCCCACGGGGGAGACCCAGTACTTC

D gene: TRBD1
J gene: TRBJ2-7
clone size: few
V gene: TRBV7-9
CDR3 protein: CASSLGTGYYEQYF
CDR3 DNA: TGTGCCAGCAGCTTGGGGACAGGTTACTACGAGCAGTACTTC

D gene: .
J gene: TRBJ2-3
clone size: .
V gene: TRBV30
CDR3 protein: CAWSVQDTQYF
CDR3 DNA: TGTGCCTGGAGTGTACAAGATACGCAGTATTTT

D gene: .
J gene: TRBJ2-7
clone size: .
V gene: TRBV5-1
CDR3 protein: CASSLGASGTAGEQYF
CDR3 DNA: TGCGCCAGCAGCTTGGGGGCTTCCGGGACTGCTGGGGAGCAGTACTTC

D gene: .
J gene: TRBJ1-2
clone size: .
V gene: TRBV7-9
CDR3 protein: CASSLLVSQAYGYTF
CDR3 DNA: TGTGCCAGCAGCTTATTAGTGTCGCAGGCGTATGGCTACACCTTC

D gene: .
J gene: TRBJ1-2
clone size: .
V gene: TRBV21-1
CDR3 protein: CASSKTGFGYTF
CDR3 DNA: TGTGCCAGCAGCAAAACAGGGTTCGGCTACACCTTC

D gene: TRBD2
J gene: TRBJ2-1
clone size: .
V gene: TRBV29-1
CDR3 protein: CSVGVGTSGTYNEQFF
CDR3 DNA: TGCAGCGTTGGGGTAGGGACTAGCGGAACGTACAATGAGCAGTTCTTC

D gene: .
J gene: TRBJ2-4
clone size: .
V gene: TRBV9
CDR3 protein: CASSTGGGAGENIQYF
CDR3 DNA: TGTGCCAGCAGCACCGGTGGGGGGGCCGGGGAAAACATTCAGTACTTC

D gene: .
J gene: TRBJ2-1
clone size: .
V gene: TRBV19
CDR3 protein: CASSDYRTGRGNEQFF
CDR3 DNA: TGTGCCAGTAGTGACTATCGCACAGGGCGAGGCAATGAGCAGTTCTTC

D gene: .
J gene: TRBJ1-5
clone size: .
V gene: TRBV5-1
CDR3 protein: CASSLAGQQPQHF
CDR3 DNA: TGCGCCAGCAGCTTGGCCGGACAGCAGCCCCAGCATTTT

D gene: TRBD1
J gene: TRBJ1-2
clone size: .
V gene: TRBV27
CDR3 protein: CASRTGGGYGYTF
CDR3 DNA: TGTGCCAGCAGGACAGGGGGAGGCTATGGCTACACCTTC

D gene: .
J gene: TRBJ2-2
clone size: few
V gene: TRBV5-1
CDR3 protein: CASSASVGADTGELFF
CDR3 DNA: TGCGCCAGCAGCGCCAGTGTGGGGGCTGACACCGGGGAGCTGTTTTTT

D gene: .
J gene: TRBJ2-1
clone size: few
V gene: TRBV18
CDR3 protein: CASSPQGSVGGASYNEQFF
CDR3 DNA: TGTGCCAGCTCACCACAGGGTTCAGTTGGGGGCGCCTCCTACAATGAGCAGTTCTTC